These 18 T cell receptor beta chains share one sample of origin, sequenced in a study of sequential checkpoint blockade in melanoma. The assay was immunoSEQ multiplex PCR, and TCRdb's table has in-frame clones only and misses some. The table shows roughly 20,000 clones, with around 80% occurring only once. The treatment denotes: randomized to nivolumab then ipilimumab (arm A) or the reverse (arm B). Sequencing used CD8+ T cells sorted from blood (inferred from file names), obtained from a patient given nivolumab and ipilimumab in sequence. The source is a human donor with melanoma.

The rearrangement links TRBV7-8 to TRBJ1-5, with 8 nucleotides matching TRBD1. Germline V gene sequence: CDR1 SGHVS, CDR2 FQNEAQ. The CDR3 runs 16 residues. J lost 4 bases, V lost 1 base, and 6 bases had no gene match. The CDR3: CASSLGVTGVNQPQHF. The CDR3 DNA reads as TGTGCCAGCAGCTTAGGCGTGACAGGGGTTAATCAGCCCCAGCATTTT.

The rearrangement uses TRBV4-1 and TRBJ2-7; maybe TRBD1 (6 bases). The CDR3 length is 16 residues. V lost 0 bases and J 2 bases, leaving 14 bases between the germline ends. Germline CDR1 MGHRA, CDR2 YSYEKL. DNA for the CDR3: TGCGCCAGCAGCCAAGAACCGAGGGACAAAACCTACGAGCAGTACTTC. It encodes CASSQEPRDKTYEQYF.

This clone was picked up a small number of times. The J gene is TRBJ2-7, the V gene TRBV13, with 7 bases aligning to TRBD1. Trimming took 5 bases from V and 7 from J; bases not matched to a gene: 8. This CDR3 has 13 amino acids. Germline V gene sequence: CDR1 PRHDT, CDR2 FYEKMQ (reference sequence). The DNA of the CDR3 is TGTGCCAGCAGCCCATACAGGGGTGGAGAGCAGTACTTC. The encoded protein is CASSPYRGGEQYF.

The chain carries TRBV7-8 and TRBJ1-1; 7 nucleotides agree with TRBD1. The ends lost 2 bases at V and 3 bases at J; junction bases unmatched: 6. CDR3 length equals 15 residues. Germline V gene lookup returns CDR1 SGHVS and CDR2 FQNEAQ. The CDR3 is CASSLTTGADTEAFF. The CDR3 nucleotides read TGTGCCAGCAGCTTAACCACAGGGGCGGACACTGAAGCTTTCTTT.

This clone was seen a few times. This sequence joins TRBV10-1 and TRBJ1-3; D possibly corresponds to TRBD1 (5 bases). With 6 bases removed from V and 0 bases from J, the gap between germline ends came to 9 bases. Per germline, CDR1 WNHNN and CDR2 SYGVQD (reference sequence). This CDR3 spans 14 amino acids. This CDR3 is CASSDSNSGNTIYF. CDR3 nucleotides: TGCGCCAGCAGCGACAGCAACTCTGGAAACACCATATATTTT.

In nucleotides, the CDR3 is TGTGCCAGCAGTTTAGGAGCCAACCCAGGGGGCATCACGCTGGTCTACGAGCAGTACTTC. It codes for CASSLGANPGGITLVYEQYF. J is TRBJ2-7 and V is TRBV27; 8 bases fit TRBD1. J lost 3 bases, V lost 2 bases, and 21 bases had no gene match. From germline, CDR1 is MNHEY and CDR2 SMNVEV (reference sequence). CDR3 length: 20 residues.

In the case of this clone: It differs at one base from a far larger clone, so likely a read error. The J gene is TRBJ2-5, the V gene TRBV7-8, with D maybe TRBD1 (5 bases). Matching the DNA end better, TRBJ2-7 makes the J call doubtful. This CDR3 is built from 17 residues. Germline V gives CDR1 SGHVS, CDR2 FQNEAQ. The DNA for the CDR3 is TGTGCCAGCAGCCAAGATTTCGGCAGGGTAGGGTCCTACGAGCAGTACTTC. This encodes CASSQDFGRVGSYEQYF.

V and J are TRBV28 and TRBJ2-7; 10 bases fit TRBD2. Germline CDR1 reads MDHEN; CDR2 reads SYDVKM. The CDR3 has 14 residues. The J segment lost 1 base and the V segment lost 7 bases, leaving 4 bases of the junction unmatched. The DNA for the CDR3 is TGTGCCAGCAATCAGCGGGAGGGTTCCTACGAGCAGTACTTC. Protein sequence: CASNQREGSYEQYF.

The V call is TRBV5-6, the J call TRBJ2-7; 10 nucleotides align to TRBD1. The CDR3 is 14 amino acids. Germline assignment: CDR1 SGHDT and CDR2 YYEEEE. The junction had 3 bases not matched to a gene; V was cut back by 4 bases and J by 2 bases. CDR3: CASSPGTGAYEQYF. The CDR3 DNA follows: TGTGCCAGCAGCCCCGGGACAGGGGCCTACGAGCAGTACTTC.

This chain links TRBV30 with TRBJ1-1; 8 nucleotides agree with TRBD1. Germline trimming cut 5 bases from V and 0 bases from J; bases unmatched to any gene: 2. This CDR3 comprises 13 residues. CDR1 is GTSNPN and CDR2 is SVGIG in the germline V gene (reference sequence). The CDR3 protein is CAWGTGLNTEAFF. The CDR3 DNA sequence: TGTGCCTGGGGGACAGGCTTGAACACTGAAGCTTTCTTT.

The chain combines TRBV11-2 with TRBJ2-6, with D maybe TRBD2 (6 bases). Trimming left V 5 bases short and J 2 bases short, with 10 bases between. Germline V gene sequence: CDR1 SGHAT, CDR2 FQNNGV. The CDR3 has 15 amino acids. The CDR3 DNA sequence: TGTGCCAGCAGCCGTGGGGGGACTGGGGCCAACGTCCTGACTTTC. As protein: CASSRGGTGANVLTF.

The gene calls are TRBV5-1 and TRBJ1-5, with 9 bases identical to TRBD1. The CDR3 runs 17 residues. CDR1 SGHRS and CDR2 YFSETQ come from the germline V gene. V was clipped by 4 bases and J by 1 base; unmatched bases: 9. The CDR3 is CASSEGTGYTSNQPQHF. The CDR3 DNA follows: TGCGCCAGCAGCGAAGGGACAGGGTATACGAGCAATCAGCCCCAGCATTTT.

This chain joins TRBV6-6 and TRBJ2-7; the match to TRBD2 covers 7 bases. V shed 0 bases, J shed 5 bases, and the junction held 4 bases outside the gene matches. The CDR3 is 14 amino acids. CDR1 and CDR2 (germline): MNHNY, SVGAGI (reference sequence). In DNA form, the CDR3 reads TGTGCCAGCAGTTACTCGACTAGCAGCGACGAGCAGTACTTC. It translates to CASSYSTSSDEQYF.

This chain links TRBV12-5 with TRBJ1-2; D is ambiguous. Germline V CDR1 and CDR2: LGHNT, FRNRAP. V was pared by 4 bases and J by 5 bases, with 11 bases between. This CDR3 contains 13 residues. CDR3 region: CASGSESIYGYTF. CDR3 sequence (DNA): TGTGCTAGTGGTTCTGAGTCAATTTATGGCTACACCTTC.

The rearrangement uses TRBV7-9 and TRBJ2-7; 7 bases match TRBD1. Trimming removed 5 bases from V and 7 bases from J; junction bases left unmatched: 11. The germline CDR1 and CDR2 sequences are SEHNR and FQNEAQ (reference sequence). This CDR3 contains 14 residues. CDR3 residues: CASSPRDSRGEQYF. The CDR3 region has the DNA TGTGCCAGCAGCCCAAGGGACAGCCGCGGAGAGCAGTACTTC.

This clone turned up a few times. The genes are TRBV21-1 and TRBJ1-5; the listed D gene, TRBD1, was not tested against the DNA. TRBV21-1 is a pseudogene locus. This CDR3 contains 15 residues. CDR3 amino acids: CASSYSIQGNQPQHF. As DNA, the CDR3 is TGTGCCAGCAGTTACTCGATACAGGGGAATCAGCCCCAGCATTTT.

The chain employs TRBV6-1 and TRBJ1-3; D is uncertain. CDR1 MNHNS and CDR2 SASEGT come from the germline V gene. Trimming took 9 bases from V and 7 from J, leaving 7 bases between them. The CDR3 is 10 amino acids. The CDR3, as DNA: TGTGCCAGTGGCGGCAACACCATATATTTT. Protein: CASGGNTIYF.

This chain connects TRBV28 to TRBJ2-7, with D possibly TRBD1 on 5 matching bases. V was clipped by 5 bases and J by 5 bases, with 16 bases between them. The CDR3 contains 14 residues. The germline gives CDR1 MDHEN, CDR2 SYDVKM. CDR3 amino acids: CASSPPDRDNEQYF. In DNA, the CDR3 is TGTGCCAGCAGTCCTCCCGACAGAGATAACGAGCAGTACTTC.